The sample holds a few counts of the clone carrying this T cell receptor beta chain. These data come from a study of blood T cell repertoires in COVID-19. Study at large: The origin of the acute and convalescent COVID-19 samples was the United States, Italy and Spain. The cDNA or gDNA used as material had been derived from T cells, B-cell-depleted T cells, or PBMCs.

As handled by the study authors: Nucleated cell counts were estimated from reference gene primer amplification. Profiling relied on immunoSEQ multiplex PCR, and the TCRdb table lists in-frame clones only, not all of them. V and J calls and clone size are as listed in that table; D and trimming were resolved from the DNA. This sample has about 170,000 clones; approximately 83% occur once, and the top ten carry under 3%. The germline V and J ends were trimmed by 2 bases and 6 bases, with 13 bases remaining between them. This CDR3 is built from 14 residues. CDR1 SNHLY and CDR2 FYNNEI come from the germline V gene.

The sequence came from a human donor with acute or convalescent COVID-19. The donor label of this sample is uncertain. The rearrangement links TRBV2 to TRBJ1-2; D uncertain. Sequences were obtained from peripheral blood. CDR3 sequence (DNA): TGTGCCAGCAGTGAATGGGCAAGGGAGGATGGCTACACCTTC. It translates to CASSEWAREDGYTF.